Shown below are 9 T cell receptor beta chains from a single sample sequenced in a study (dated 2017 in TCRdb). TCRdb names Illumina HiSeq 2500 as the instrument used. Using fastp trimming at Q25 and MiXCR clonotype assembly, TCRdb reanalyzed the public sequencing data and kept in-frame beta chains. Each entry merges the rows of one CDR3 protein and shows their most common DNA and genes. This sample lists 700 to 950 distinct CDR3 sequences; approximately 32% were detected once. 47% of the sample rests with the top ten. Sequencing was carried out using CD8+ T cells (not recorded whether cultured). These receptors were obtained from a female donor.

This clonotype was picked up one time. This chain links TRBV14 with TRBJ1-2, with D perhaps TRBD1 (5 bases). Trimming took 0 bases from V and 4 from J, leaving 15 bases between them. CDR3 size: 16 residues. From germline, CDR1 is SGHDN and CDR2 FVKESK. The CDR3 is CASSQEGVLYGYGYTF. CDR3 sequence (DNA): TGTGCCAGCAGCCAAGAGGGGGTCCTATACGGCTATGGCTACACCTTC.

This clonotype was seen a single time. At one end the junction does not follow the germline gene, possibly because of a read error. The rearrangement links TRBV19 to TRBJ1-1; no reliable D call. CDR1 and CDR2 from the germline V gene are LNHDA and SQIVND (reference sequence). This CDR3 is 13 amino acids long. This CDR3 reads CPSSIFGRREAFF. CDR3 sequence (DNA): TGTCCCAGTAGTATTTTCGGGAGAAGGGAAGCTTTCTTT.

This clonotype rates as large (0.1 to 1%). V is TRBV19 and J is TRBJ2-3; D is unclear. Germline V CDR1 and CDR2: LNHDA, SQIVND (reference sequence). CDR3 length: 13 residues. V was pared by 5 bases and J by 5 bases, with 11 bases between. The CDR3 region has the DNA TGTGCCAGTAGTGGTTACTCGGTAGATACGCAGTATTTT. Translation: CASSGYSVDTQYF. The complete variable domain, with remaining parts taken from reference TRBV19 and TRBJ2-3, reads DGGITQSPKYLFRKEGQNVTLSCEQNLNHDAMYWYRQDPGQGLRLIYYSQIVNDFQKGDIAEGYSVSREKKESFPLTVTSAQKNPTAFYLCASSGYSVDTQYFGPGTRLTVL.

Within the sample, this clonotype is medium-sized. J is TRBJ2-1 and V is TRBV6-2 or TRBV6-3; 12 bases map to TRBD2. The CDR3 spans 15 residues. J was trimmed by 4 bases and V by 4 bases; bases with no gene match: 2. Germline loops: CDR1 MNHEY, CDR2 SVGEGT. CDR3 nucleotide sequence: TGTGCCAGCAGTTGGACTAGCGGGGCGTACAATGAGCAGTTCTTC. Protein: CASSWTSGAYNEQFF.

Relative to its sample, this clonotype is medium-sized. CDR3 residues: CASSKGGGSSYNSPLHF. The CDR3 DNA reads as TGTGCCAGCAGCAAAGGTGGGGGAAGCTCCTATAATTCACCCCTCCACTTT. The gene calls are TRBV21-1 and TRBJ1-6; the table's D call of TRBD1 was not tested on the DNA. TRBV21-1 is a known pseudogene. This CDR3 is built from 17 residues.

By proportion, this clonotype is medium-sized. CDR3 in DNA: TGTGCCAGTAGTATTATAAGCCAAAATGAGCAGTTCTTC. Its translation: CASSIISQNEQFF. The V and J genes are TRBV19 and TRBJ2-1, with unresolved D. CDR1 and CDR2 from the germline V gene are LNHDA and SQIVND (reference sequence). The CDR3 totals 13 residues. The V gene lost 3 bases and the J gene lost 7 bases, with 10 bases spanning the gap. Complete variable domain (other parts from reference TRBV19 and TRBJ2-1): DGGITQSPKYLFRKEGQNVTLSCEQNLNHDAMYWYRQDPGQGLRLIYYSQIVNDFQKGDIAEGYSVSREKKESFPLTVTSAQKNPTAFYLCASSIISQNEQFFGPGTRLTVL.

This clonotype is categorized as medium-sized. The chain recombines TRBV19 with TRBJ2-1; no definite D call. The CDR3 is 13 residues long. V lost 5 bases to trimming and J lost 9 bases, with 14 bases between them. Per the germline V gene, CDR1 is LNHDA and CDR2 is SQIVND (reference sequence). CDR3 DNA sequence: TGTGCCAGTAGTCCCCGGTCAGGTATTGAGCAGTTCTTC. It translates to CASSPRSGIEQFF.

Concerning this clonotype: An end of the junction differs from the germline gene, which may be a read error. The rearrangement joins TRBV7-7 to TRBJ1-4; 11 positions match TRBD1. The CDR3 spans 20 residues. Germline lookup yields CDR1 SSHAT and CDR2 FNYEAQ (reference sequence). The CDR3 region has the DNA TGTGCCGGCAGCCTACCCGTCCGGGACAGGGGGTACGCGACTAATGAAAAACTGTTTTTT. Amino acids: CAGSLPVRDRGYATNEKLFF. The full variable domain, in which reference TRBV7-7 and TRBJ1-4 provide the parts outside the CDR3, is GAGVSQSPRYKVTKRGQDVTLRCDPISSHATLYWYQQALGQGPEFLTYFNYEAQPDKSGLPSDRFSAERPEGSISTLTIQRTEQRDSAMYRCAGSLPVRDRGYATNEKLFFGSGTQLSVL.

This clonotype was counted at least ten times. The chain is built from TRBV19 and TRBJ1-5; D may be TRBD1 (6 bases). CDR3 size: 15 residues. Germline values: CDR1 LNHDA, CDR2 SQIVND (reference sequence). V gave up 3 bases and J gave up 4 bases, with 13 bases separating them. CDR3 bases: TGTGCCAGTAGTATTTTTGCAGGGGTAAATCAGCCCCAGCATTTT. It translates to CASSIFAGVNQPQHF.